This TCR beta chain was documented in a study of long-term antiretroviral therapy in people with HIV. Specimens carried about 0.95-11 million cryopreserved PBMC before DNA extraction. At the survey level, the v3.0 immunoSEQ assay was run. Assay used: immunoSEQ multiplex PCR; TCRdb lists only in-frame clones, some missing. This table has tens of thousands of clones, 75% to 95% appearing once. Study-wide results and limits: Drawn between the mid-2000s and the late 2010s, the blood was possibly obtained under older ART regimens. Within the repertoire, clones expanded before ART were dominant at all time points. Following ART, diversity rose but still fell short of transplant donor controls.

With respect to this clone: The antigen remains undetermined.

Trimming took 4 bases from V and 0 from J, leaving 13 bases between them. The CDR3 is made up of 15 amino acids. Germline CDR1 reads SQVTM; CDR2 reads ANQGSEA. Specimen: unsorted PBMCs, collected about 5.5 years after starting antiretroviral therapy. The chain carries TRBV29-1 and TRBJ2-4, with D possibly called TRBD1 or TRBD2 (6 bases each). The receptor was isolated from a woman aged 40 to 50 with HIV. The CDR3 DNA sequence: TGCAGCGTTGGGGGTGGGGGGCTAGCCAAAAACATTCAGTACTTC. It is translated as CSVGGGGLAKNIQYF.